One and the same sample provided the 24 T cell receptor beta chains below, sequenced in a study of blood T cell repertoires in COVID-19. The protocol was immunoSEQ multiplex PCR, while the TCRdb copy is restricted to in-frame clones and leaves out a portion. The data hold 45,000 to 70,000 clones, with around four fifths observed a single time. The source material was peripheral blood. Receptor source: a woman between 50 and 59 years old with active or convalescent COVID-19.

The chain carries TRBV10-3 and TRBJ1-5, with D possibly matching TRBD1 (5 bases). The CDR3 covers 16 residues. Per germline, CDR1 ENHRY and CDR2 SYGVKD. V was clipped by 0 bases and J by 3 bases, with 12 bases between them. This CDR3 is CAISESGLGANQPQHF. The DNA for the CDR3 is TGTGCCATCAGTGAGTCGGGGTTAGGGGCCAATCAGCCCCAGCATTTT.

CDR3 amino acids: CASSLGVWTEAFF. DNA of the CDR3: TGCGCCAGCAGTCTCGGGGTTTGGACTGAAGCTTTCTTT. This sequence joins TRBV5-1 and TRBJ1-1; D remains unclear. This CDR3 contains 13 residues. Germline-derived CDR1 and CDR2 are SGHRS and YFSETQ. Trimming removed 5 bases from V and 5 bases from J, with 13 bases in between.

This clone appeared a few times. The chain couples TRBV7-9 to TRBJ2-1; 11 bases match TRBD2. The ends lost 3 bases at V and 4 bases at J; junction bases unmatched: 2. From germline, CDR1 is SEHNR and CDR2 FQNEAQ (reference sequence). The CDR3 extends over 15 amino acids. The chain's CDR3 is CASSFGTSGYNEQFF. The CDR3 DNA sequence: TGTGCCAGCAGCTTCGGGACTAGCGGTTACAATGAGCAGTTCTTC.

This clone appeared a few times. The chain is built from TRBV5-3 and TRBJ2-3; 8 bases are a match to TRBD2. TRBV5-3 is given ORF status, its function remaining uncertain. The CDR3 covers 17 residues. The ends lost 2 bases at V and 0 bases at J; junction bases unmatched: 8. The CDR3 nucleotides are TGTGCCAGAAGCTTAGACCCACTAGCGGAGAGCACAGATACGCAGTATTTT. Its protein is CARSLDPLAESTDTQYF.

V and J are TRBV25-1 and TRBJ2-1; 15 bases match TRBD2. The CDR3 has 18 amino acids. Unmatched junction bases numbered 3, after V lost 3 bases and J lost 0 bases. The germline V gene has CDR1 MGHDK and CDR2 SYGVNS. CDR3 sequence: CASSDGTSGRISYNEQFF. The CDR3 DNA follows: TGTGCCAGCAGTGACGGGACTAGCGGGAGGATCTCCTACAATGAGCAGTTCTTC.

In this sample, this clone turned up a few times. This chain links TRBV27 with TRBJ2-3; 8 nucleotides align to TRBD2. This CDR3 has 16 residues. After removal of 1 base from V and 1 base from J, the junction contained 4 bases not matched to a gene. The germline CDR1 and CDR2 sequences are MNHEY and SMNVEV (reference sequence). The CDR3 loop reads CASSLLSGSGTDTQYF. In nucleotides, the CDR3 is TGTGCCAGCAGTTTATTAAGCGGGAGCGGCACAGATACGCAGTATTTT.

This clone turned up a few times. This rearrangement joins TRBV7-9 to TRBJ2-7, with 7 positions matching TRBD2. Per germline, CDR1 SEHNR and CDR2 FQNEAQ (reference sequence). The CDR3 is 16 residues long. With 5 bases clipped from V and 6 bases from J, the junction kept 16 bases outside the gene matches. The CDR3 region is CASSPSGSLSSSEQYF. For the CDR3, the DNA is TGTGCCAGCAGCCCTAGCGGATCGCTATCATCTAGCGAGCAGTACTTC.

The table lists this clone with a few counts. This chain links TRBV7-9 with TRBJ1-2; perhaps TRBD1 as D (6 bases). CDR3 size: 14 residues. The V and J ends lost 7 bases and 2 bases respectively, with 14 bases between them. Germline V CDR1 and CDR2: SEHNR, FQNEAQ (reference sequence). This chain's CDR3 is CASMRGGENYGYTF. The CDR3 DNA reads TGTGCCAGCATGCGAGGGGGAGAGAACTATGGCTACACCTTC.

The gene calls are TRBV9 and TRBJ1-2, with 7 bases that match TRBD1. After removal of 4 bases from V and 4 bases from J, the junction contained 7 bases not matched to a gene. Germline V lookup: CDR1 SGDLS, CDR2 YYNGEE. This CDR3 spans 14 amino acids. The CDR3, as DNA: TGTGCCAGCAGCCCCCGGGACAGTTTCTATGGCTACACCTTC. Translated: CASSPRDSFYGYTF.

This clone was recorded once. One end of the junction is discordant with germline, which a read error may explain. V is TRBV24-1 and J is TRBJ2-7; TRBD2 matches at 15 bases. This CDR3 has 17 amino acids. Germline V gene sequence: CDR1 KGHDR, CDR2 SFDVKD. In nucleotides, the CDR3 is TGTGCCACCAGCCCCGGGACTAGCGGGAGGCTTGGGGACGAACAGTACTTC. It specifies CATSPGTSGRLGDEQYF.

With respect to this clone: The identical CDR3 is also encoded by other nucleotide sequences in the sample. The V gene is TRBV19, the J gene TRBJ1-1, with D perhaps TRBD1 (5 bases). Germline V gives CDR1 LNHDA, CDR2 SQIVND (reference sequence). V gave up 4 bases and J gave up 4 bases, with 10 bases separating them. The CDR3 is 13 amino acids. CDR3 loop: CASSRRGITEAFF. The CDR3 region has the DNA TGTGCCAGTAGTAGGCGGGGGATCACTGAAGCTTTCTTT.

The chain recombines TRBV24-1 with TRBJ2-4; 9 bases match TRBD2. The CDR3 contains 16 residues. V was pared by 4 bases and J by 3 bases, with 6 bases of the junction left unmatched. Germline V gene sequence: CDR1 KGHDR, CDR2 SFDVKD. The CDR3 nucleotides read TGTGCCACCAGTGACGCGGGAGGGGGTGACAAAAACATTCAGTACTTC. It is translated as CATSDAGGGDKNIQYF.

This clone appeared a few times. One junction end does not reproduce the germline sequence, and a read error may be involved. The chain combines TRBV5-6 with TRBJ1-2; TRBD1 matches at 9 bases. Germline-derived CDR1 and CDR2 are SGHDT and YYEEEE. The CDR3 covers 14 residues. CDR3 DNA: TGTGCCAGCAGCCCCGGGACAGGGAACTACGGCTACACCTTC. Translated, it gives CASSPGTGNYGYTF.

The V and J genes are TRBV30 and TRBJ2-5, with D unclear. CDR1 is GTSNPN and CDR2 is SVGIG in the germline V gene (reference sequence). Trimming cost V 4 bases and J 3 bases, with 9 bases left between them. The CDR3 spans 12 residues. CDR3 sequence: CAWTPEKETQYF. The CDR3 DNA follows: TGTGCCTGGACCCCTGAGAAAGAGACCCAGTACTTC.

This chain uses TRBV5-1 with TRBJ2-3; the match to TRBD2 covers 7 bases. This CDR3 region has 18 residues. After removal of 3 bases from V and 7 bases from J, the junction contained 20 bases not matched to a gene. Germline V lookup: CDR1 SGHRS, CDR2 YFSETQ. The CDR3 DNA is TGCGCCAGCAGCTCCCAACTGACGGGAGGTCTGGGGCAGAATACGCAGTATTTT. It yields the protein CASSSQLTGGLGQNTQYF.

In DNA, the CDR3 is TGTGCCAGCAGCCGGACAGGGGGGAATGAAAAACTGTTTTTT. Encoded protein: CASSRTGGNEKLFF. The chain carries TRBV5-5 and TRBJ1-4, with TRBD1 identical over 10 bases. The V and J ends lost 4 bases and 5 bases, in that order; junction bases with no gene match: 2. Germline values: CDR1 SGHKS, CDR2 YYEKEE (reference sequence). The CDR3 covers 14 residues.

This clone was seen a few times. The rearrangement joins TRBV7-9 to TRBJ2-7; TRBD2 might be the D (6 bases). The V and J ends lost 5 bases and 0 bases respectively, with 23 bases between them. The CDR3 length is 18 residues. CDR1 and CDR2 from the germline V gene are SEHNR and FQNEAQ (reference sequence). The CDR3 DNA reads TGTGCCAGCAGCGTGACTAGTGGTTCCGAAAAACTCTCCTACGAGCAGTACTTC. This encodes CASSVTSGSEKLSYEQYF.

This clone has a single count. The rearrangement links TRBV19 to TRBJ2-7, with TRBD1 matching over 10 bases. Looked up from germline, CDR1 is LNHDA and CDR2 is SQIVND (reference sequence). V shed 6 bases, J shed 7 bases, and the junction held 12 bases outside the gene matches. The CDR3 is made up of 15 amino acids. The CDR3 sequence: CASSLGQGGLGEQYF. The CDR3, as DNA: TGTGCCAGTAGCCTCGGACAGGGGGGATTGGGGGAGCAGTACTTC.

Only a few counts were recorded for this clone. V is TRBV7-2 and J is TRBJ2-3; the match to TRBD1 covers 7 bases. CDR1 and CDR2 (germline): SGHTA, FQGNSA. This CDR3 is built from 13 residues. Losses at the gene ends were 5 bases for V and 9 bases for J; bases not matched to a gene: 8. The CDR3 protein is CASSTIDRETQYF. For the CDR3, the DNA is TGTGCCAGCAGCACAATAGACAGGGAGACGCAGTATTTT.

The rearrangement links TRBV11-2 to TRBJ2-7; 9 bases align to TRBD1. J gave up 4 bases and V 4 bases, and 5 bases lay outside the gene matches. The CDR3 totals 14 residues. Looked up from germline, CDR1 is SGHAT and CDR2 is FQNNGV. The CDR3 protein is CASSSYRGLYEQYF. The CDR3 DNA reads TGTGCCAGCAGCTCTTACAGGGGGCTGTACGAGCAGTACTTC. The full variable domain, completed using reference TRBV11-2 and TRBJ2-7, is EAGVAQSPRYKIIEKRQSVAFWCNPISGHATLYWYQQILGQGPKLLIQFQNNGVVDDSQLPKDRFSAERLKGVDSTLKIQPAKLEDSAVYLCASSSYRGLYEQYFGPGTRLTVT.

With regard to this clone: A read error may account for a junction end that differs from germline. The chain joins TRBV2 to TRBJ2-5, with 9 bases fitting TRBD2. Germline V gives CDR1 SNHLY, CDR2 FYNNEI. The CDR3 has 15 residues. The CDR3 region has the DNA TGTGCCAGCAGTGAAGCGCGAGTAGCGGGAGAGTCCCAGTACTTC. Translation gives CASSEARVAGESQYF.

This clone was counted only a few times. The chain couples TRBV27 to TRBJ2-3, with TRBD1 matching 8 bases. Trimming removed 6 bases from V and 2 bases from J; junction bases left unmatched: 4. Per germline, CDR1 MNHEY and CDR2 SMNVEV (reference sequence). CDR3 size: 14 residues. The CDR3 sequence: CASSRTGITDTQYF. Here the CDR3 DNA reads TGTGCCAGCAGCCGGACAGGGATCACAGATACGCAGTATTTT.

This clone came up once. V usage is TRBV2 and J usage is TRBJ1-5; TRBD1 might be the D (5 bases). V lost 10 bases, J lost 5 bases, and 18 bases lay in between. This CDR3 is built from 14 residues. Germline CDR1 reads SNHLY; CDR2 reads FYNNEI. In nucleotides, the CDR3 is TGTGCCACCCAAGTAAACTCGGGGGATCAGCCCCAGCATTTT. Encoded protein: CATQVNSGDQPQHF.

The chain uses TRBV6-5 and TRBJ1-1; 8 positions agree with TRBD1. Trimming cost V 6 bases and J 3 bases; bases outside gene matches: 3. This CDR3 is 13 amino acids long. Germline CDR1 and CDR2: MNHEY and SVGAGI. The CDR3 spells CASRTQGDTEAFF. The CDR3 DNA sequence: TGTGCCAGCAGAACACAGGGGGACACTGAAGCTTTCTTT.